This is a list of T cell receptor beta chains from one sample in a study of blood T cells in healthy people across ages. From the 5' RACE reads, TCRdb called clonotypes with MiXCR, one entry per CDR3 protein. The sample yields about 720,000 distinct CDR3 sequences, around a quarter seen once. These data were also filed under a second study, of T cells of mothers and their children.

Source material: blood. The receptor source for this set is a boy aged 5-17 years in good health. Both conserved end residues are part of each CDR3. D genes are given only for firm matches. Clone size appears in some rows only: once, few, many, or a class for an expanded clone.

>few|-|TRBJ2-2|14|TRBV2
CASGQESPAGELFF
TGTGCCAGCGGACAAGAGAGTCCGGCCGGGGAGCTGTTTTTT
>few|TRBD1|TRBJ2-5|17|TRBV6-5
CASSYSLPGQGGETQYF
TGTGCCAGCAGTTACTCTCTTCCAGGACAGGGGGGAGAGACCCAGTACTTC
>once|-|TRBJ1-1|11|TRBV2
CASSEGRAKVF
TGTGCCAGCAGTGAGGGCAGGGCAAAAGTCTTT
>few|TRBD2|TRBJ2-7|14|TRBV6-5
CASSYKRGAYEQYF
TGTGCCAGCAGTTACAAGCGGGGGGCTTACGAGCAGTACTTC
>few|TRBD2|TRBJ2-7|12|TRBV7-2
CASSSFSGSQYF
TGTGCCAGCAGCTCCTTTAGCGGGAGTCAGTACTTC
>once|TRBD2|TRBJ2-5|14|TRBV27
CASSSFGGWETQYF
TGTGCCAGCAGTTCCTTCGGGGGGTGGGAGACCCAGTACTTC
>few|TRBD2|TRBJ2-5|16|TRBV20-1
CSAPNRGLAIQETQYF
TGCAGTGCCCCAAACCGGGGACTAGCTATCCAAGAGACCCAGTACTTC
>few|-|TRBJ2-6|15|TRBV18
CASSPGVAGANVLTF
TGTGCCAGCTCACCGGGGGTGGCTGGGGCCAACGTCCTGACTTTC
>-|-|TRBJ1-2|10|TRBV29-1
CSVSPYGYTF
TGCAGCGTTAGCCCCTATGGCTACACCTTC
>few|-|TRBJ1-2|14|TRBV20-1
CSAREWEDNYGYTF
TGCAGTGCTAGAGAGTGGGAGGACAACTATGGCTACACCTTC
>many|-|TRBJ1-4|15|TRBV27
CASSLSGATNEKLFF
TGTGCCAGCAGCTTATCAGGAGCAACTAATGAAAAACTGTTTTTT
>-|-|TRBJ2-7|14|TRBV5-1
CASSLVEGSYEQYF
TGCGCCAGCAGCTTGGTAGAAGGTTCCTACGAGCAGTACTTC
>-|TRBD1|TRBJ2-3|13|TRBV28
CASSRTGMDTQYF
TGTGCCAGCAGTCGGACAGGGATGGATACGCAGTATTTT
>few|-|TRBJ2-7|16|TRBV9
CASSVDVGGSSYEQYF
TGTGCCAGCAGCGTAGACGTGGGGGGCTCCTCCTACGAGCAGTACTTC
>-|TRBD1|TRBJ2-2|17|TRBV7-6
CASSSTQGAPYTGELFF
TGTGCCAGCAGCTCGACCCAGGGGGCGCCTTACACCGGGGAGCTGTTTTTT
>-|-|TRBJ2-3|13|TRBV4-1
CASSQDGGDTQYF
TGCGCCAGCAGCCAAGATGGGGGAGATACGCAGTATTTT
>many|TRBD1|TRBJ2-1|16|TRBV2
CADAGTGRSSYNEQFF
TGTGCAGACGCCGGGACAGGGAGAAGCTCCTACAATGAGCAGTTCTTC
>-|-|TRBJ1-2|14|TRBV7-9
CASRKTGFDYGYTF
TGTGCCAGCAGGAAAACAGGGTTTGATTATGGCTACACCTTC
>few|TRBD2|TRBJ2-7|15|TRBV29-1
CSVEVSLAGPLEQYF
TGCAGCGTTGAGGTCTCCCTAGCGGGGCCCCTCGAGCAGTACTTC
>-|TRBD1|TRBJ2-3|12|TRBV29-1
CSVLQGADTQYF
TGCAGCGTCCTACAGGGGGCAGATACGCAGTATTTT
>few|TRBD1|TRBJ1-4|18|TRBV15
CATSRGRNRGQTNEKLFF
TGTGCCACCAGCAGAGGAAGGAACAGGGGGCAAACTAATGAAAAACTGTTTTTT
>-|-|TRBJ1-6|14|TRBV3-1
CASSQVGINSPLHF
TGTGCCAGCAGCCAAGTGGGGATTAATTCACCCCTCCACTTT
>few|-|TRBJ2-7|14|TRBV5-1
CASSFGDGAYEQYF
TGCGCCAGCAGCTTCGGGGATGGGGCCTACGAGCAGTACTTC
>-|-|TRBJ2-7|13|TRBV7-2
CASSFPRTYEQYF
TGTGCCAGCAGCTTCCCAAGAACCTACGAGCAGTACTTC
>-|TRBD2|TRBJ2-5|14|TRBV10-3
CAIASGRAKETQYF
TGTGCCATCGCAAGCGGGAGGGCCAAAGAGACCCAGTACTTC
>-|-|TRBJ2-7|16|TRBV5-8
CASSLVSVLSSYEQYF
TGTGCCAGCAGCTTGGTATCTGTTCTGAGCTCCTACGAGCAGTACTTC
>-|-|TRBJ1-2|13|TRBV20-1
CSANPPLGGGYTF
TGCAGTGCAAACCCCCCCTTGGGTGGCGGCTACACCTTC
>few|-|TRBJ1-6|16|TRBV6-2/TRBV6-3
CASSYSSDGDNSPLHF
TGTGCCAGCAGTTACTCGTCAGACGGGGATAATTCACCCCTCCACTTT
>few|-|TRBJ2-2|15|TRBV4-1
CASSQETGPWGELFF
TGCGCCAGCAGCCAAGAAACAGGGCCTTGGGGGGAGCTGTTTTTT
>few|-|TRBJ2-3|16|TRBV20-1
CSARDIQIGGADTQYF
TGCAGTGCTAGAGATATCCAGATTGGAGGCGCAGATACGCAGTATTTT
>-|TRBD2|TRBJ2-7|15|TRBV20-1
CSASDEASGTYEQYF
TGCAGTGCTAGCGACGAAGCTAGCGGAACCTACGAGCAGTACTTC
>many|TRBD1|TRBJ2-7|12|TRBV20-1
CRAKGQIYEQYF
TGCAGGGCTAAGGGACAGATATACGAGCAGTACTTC
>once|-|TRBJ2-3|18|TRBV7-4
CASSFPTGGGQGGDTQYF
TGTGCCAGCAGCTTCCCAACAGGCGGGGGGCAGGGGGGAGATACGCAGTATTTT
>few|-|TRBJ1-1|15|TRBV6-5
CASSYSRGGNTEAFF
TGTGCCAGCAGTTACTCTCGGGGAGGGAACACTGAAGCTTTCTTT
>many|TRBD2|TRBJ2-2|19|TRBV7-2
CASSLTRASGESNTGELFF
TGTGCCAGCAGCCTGACCCGGGCTAGCGGGGAGAGTAACACCGGGGAGCTGTTTTTT
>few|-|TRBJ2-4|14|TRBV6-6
CASSPPPQGDIQYF
TGTGCCAGCAGCCCCCCCCCACAGGGTGACATTCAGTACTTC
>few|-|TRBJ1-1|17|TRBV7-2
CASSSPPGAQMNTEAFF
TGTGCCAGCAGCTCTCCCCCAGGGGCGCAAATGAACACTGAAGCTTTCTTT
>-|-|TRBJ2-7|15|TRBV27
CASSLGALTYYEQYF
TGTGCCAGCAGTTTGGGGGCACTAACATACTACGAGCAGTACTTC
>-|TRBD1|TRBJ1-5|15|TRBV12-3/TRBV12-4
CASSLLQGSNQPQHF
TGTGCCAGCAGCCTCCTACAGGGGTCCAACCAGCCCCAGCATTTT
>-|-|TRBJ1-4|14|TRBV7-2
CASSLPIPGTKLFF
TGTGCCAGCAGCTTACCAATTCCGGGAACAAAACTGTTTTTT
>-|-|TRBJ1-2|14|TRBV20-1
CSARVRRTDYGYTF
TGCAGTGCTAGAGTCCGACGGACGGACTATGGCTACACCTTC
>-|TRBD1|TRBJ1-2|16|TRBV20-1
CSASGQGSGRGYGYTF
TGCAGTGCTAGCGGACAGGGAAGTGGTAGAGGCTATGGCTACACCTTC